A few counts support the clone carrying this T cell receptor (beta chain). Its antigen is currently unknown. Via MiXCR, TCRdb re-called the reads, giving one row per CDR3 protein. The sample includes some 200,000 distinct CDR3 sequences, approximately 19% of them seen just once. The data were taken from a study of T cell repertoires in cytomegalovirus infection. Across the whole study: CMV infection and matching HLA type were both indicated by public TCR beta signatures. Findings of the study overall: CMV carriers having the relevant HLA were flagged by cumulative public TCR beta family frequency. Clonotype analysis showed dominance of the ex vivo response by HLA-C-restricted CMV-specific TCR beta clonotypes.

The V gene's germline CDR1 is LNHDA and CDR2 SQIVND (reference sequence). The germline V and J ends were trimmed by 7 bases and 8 bases, with 17 bases remaining between them. The CDR3 loop spans 13 amino acids. The TCR was taken from a human donor in good health (CMV status not recorded). Some clones in this sample may be carry-over from other donors' samples. Sequences were obtained from PBMCs. This chain links TRBV19 with TRBJ1-2, with a weak D call TRBD1 (5 bases). The CDR3 DNA is TGTGCCAGTATCCGGGAGGGGAGCAGCGGCTACACCTTC. Amino acid sequence: CASIREGSSGYTF. Combining the CDR3 with reference TRBV19 and TRBJ1-2 gives the whole variable domain DGGITQSPKYLFRKEGQNVTLSCEQNLNHDAMYWYRQDPGQGLRLIYYSQIVNDFQKGDIAEGYSVSREKKESFPLTVTSAQKNPTAFYLCASIREGSSGYTFGSGTRLTVV.